Presented here are 32 T cell receptor beta chains from one specimen sequenced in a study of CD8+ T cells in alopecia areata. Treatment specified: oral pan-JAK inhibitor, 5-10 mg twice daily. cDNA reverse transcribed from extracted RNA served as the sequencing template. Data came from immunoSEQ multiplex PCR; TCRdb stores just in-frame clones and leaves some out. The sample records about 200,000 clones, around 66% being singletons. The specimen comprised CD4+ T cells sorted from blood, sampled at week 4, from a patient treated with tofacitinib. The receptors shown here come from a human donor with alopecia areata.

J is TRBJ2-5 and V is TRBV28, with D perhaps matching TRBD1 or TRBD2 (5 bases each). This CDR3 comprises 15 residues. V lost 7 bases and J 5 bases, leaving 20 bases between the germline ends. Germline V lookup: CDR1 MDHEN, CDR2 SYDVKM. The CDR3 DNA is TGTGCCAGCACTCTCAGATGGGGACCCTGGGAGACCCAGTACTTC. Residues: CASTLRWGPWETQYF.

V is TRBV6-5 and J is TRBJ2-5; 14 bases match TRBD2. The germline V gene encodes CDR1 MNHEY and CDR2 SVGAGI. V gave up 4 bases and J gave up 7 bases; unmatched junction bases: 5. The CDR3 is made up of 15 amino acids. The CDR3: CASSSTSGGAGTQYF. CDR3 nucleotide sequence: TGTGCCAGCAGTTCGACTAGCGGGGGGGCTGGGACCCAGTACTTC.

The chain uses TRBV6-6 and TRBJ2-3; 12 nucleotides match TRBD2. The germline V gene encodes CDR1 MNHNY and CDR2 SVGAGI (reference sequence). Trimming at V came to 2 bases and at J to 1 base, leaving 1 base not matched to a gene. The CDR3 is 16 amino acids. The CDR3: CASSYRLAGGTDTQYF. CDR3 nucleotides: TGTGCCAGCAGTTACAGACTAGCGGGGGGCACAGATACGCAGTATTTT.

The rearrangement joins TRBV29-1 to TRBJ2-3; 8 bases align to TRBD1. Germline-derived CDR1 and CDR2 are SQVTM and ANQGSEA. The CDR3 spans 13 residues. With V trimmed by 7 bases and J by 5 bases, 8 bases remained unmatched. This CDR3 is CSARTGRLDTQYF. CDR3 sequence (DNA): TGCAGCGCACGGACAGGGAGGTTAGATACGCAGTATTTT.

There are a few counts of this clone. J is TRBJ1-1 and V is TRBV14; no clear D gene. Trimming took off 1 base at V and 6 bases at J, with 3 bases between the two ends. The CDR3 runs 11 residues. Germline loops: CDR1 SGHDN, CDR2 FVKESK. In DNA, the CDR3 is TGTGCCAGCAGCCAAGGCCCTGAAGCTTTCTTT. Translating gives CASSQGPEAFF.

V is TRBV30 and J is TRBJ2-3, with 9 positions matching TRBD1. Germline values: CDR1 GTSNPN, CDR2 SVGIG (reference sequence). V shed 8 bases, J shed 2 bases, and the junction held 2 bases outside the gene matches. The CDR3 contains 12 residues. The CDR3 DNA reads as TGTGCCGGACAGGGGCCCACAGATACGCAGTATTTT. This translates into CAGQGPTDTQYF.

The sample holds many counts of this clone. J is TRBJ1-3 and V is TRBV5-1; weak D call: TRBD1 (6 bases). V shed 1 base and J shed 4 bases, with 15 bases lying between them. Germline values: CDR1 SGHRS, CDR2 YFSETQ. This CDR3 contains 16 residues. CDR3 sequence reads: CASSLSTGSDGNTIYF. CDR3 DNA: TGCGCCAGCAGCTTGTCCACAGGGAGCGACGGAAACACCATATATTTT.

This clone came up a few times. The chain employs TRBV2 and TRBJ2-2; unclear D gene. CDR1 SNHLY and CDR2 FYNNEI come from the germline V gene. Trimming cost V 1 base and J 6 bases, with 3 bases left between them. The CDR3 spans 12 residues. CDR3 sequence (DNA): TGTGCCAGCAGTGAAGGGTCCGGGGAGCTGTTTTTT. This sequence encodes CASSEGSGELFF.

J is TRBJ1-1 and V is TRBV20-1; D is ambiguous. V lost 1 base and J 5 bases, leaving 5 bases between the germline ends. The CDR3 runs 11 residues. Looked up from germline, CDR1 is DFQATT and CDR2 is SNEGSKA (reference sequence). CDR3 DNA: TGCAGTGCTAGAGCCGTGACTGAAGCTTTCTTT. Translation gives CSARAVTEAFF.

CDR3: CAWSPLGTPGDEQFF. Here the CDR3 DNA reads TGTGCCTGGAGTCCACTCGGGACACCCGGTGATGAGCAGTTCTTC. The genes are TRBV30 and TRBJ2-1, with a possible D match to TRBD1 (6 bases). V lost 2 bases and J 8 bases, leaving 19 bases between the germline ends. This CDR3 is built from 15 residues. In germline, CDR1 is GTSNPN, CDR2 SVGIG (reference sequence).

The chain has TRBV27 and TRBJ2-2; D gene ambiguous. This CDR3 comprises 13 residues. Germline loops: CDR1 MNHEY, CDR2 SMNVEV (reference sequence). Trimming took off 3 bases at V and 4 bases at J, with 6 bases between the two ends. CDR3 coding DNA: TGTGCCAGCAGTTTGAGAGGCACCGGGGAGCTGTTTTTT. Translated, it gives CASSLRGTGELFF.

This clone was recorded once. The J gene is TRBJ1-2, the V gene TRBV7-2; D is possibly TRBD1 (5 bases). Germline V gene lookup returns CDR1 SGHTA and CDR2 FQGNSA. The CDR3 has 16 amino acids. Trimming cost V 5 bases and J 2 bases, with 18 bases left between them. The CDR3 region is CASSAPRSGGNYGYTF. Here the CDR3 DNA reads TGTGCCAGCAGCGCCCCGAGATCCGGGGGAAACTATGGCTACACCTTC.

CDR3 loop: CASSLRGAWSYGYTF. The CDR3 nucleotides read TGTGCCAGCAGCCTGCGGGGCGCCTGGAGCTATGGCTACACCTTC. The chain combines TRBV7-2 with TRBJ1-2, with D tentatively TRBD1 (5 bases). From germline, CDR1 is SGHTA and CDR2 FQGNSA. V was clipped by 5 bases and J by 4 bases, with 17 bases between them. This CDR3 comprises 15 residues.

V usage is TRBV5-6 and J usage is TRBJ1-2; D is possibly TRBD1 (5 bases). The CDR3 is 12 residues long. Germline-derived CDR1 and CDR2 are SGHDT and YYEEEE. Trimming took off 3 bases at V and 5 bases at J, with 8 bases between the two ends. The CDR3 sequence is CASSSAGYGYTF. In nucleotides, the CDR3 is TGTGCCAGCAGCTCGGCAGGGTATGGCTACACCTTC.

The chain has TRBV5-1 and TRBJ1-1, with D unclear. V lost 2 bases and J lost 1, with 6 bases in between. Germline V gives CDR1 SGHRS, CDR2 YFSETQ. The CDR3 extends over 13 amino acids. The CDR3: CASSFTENTEAFF. In DNA form, the CDR3 reads TGCGCCAGCAGCTTTACGGAGAACACTGAAGCTTTCTTT.

This chain connects TRBV18 to TRBJ2-1, with D unclear. Germline-derived CDR1 and CDR2 are KGHSH and LQKENI. This CDR3 has 14 residues. V was trimmed by 3 bases and J by 0 bases, leaving 6 bases between them. This chain's CDR3 is CASSPVSSYNEQFF. In DNA, the CDR3 is TGTGCCAGCTCACCTGTTAGCTCCTACAATGAGCAGTTCTTC.

The chain joins TRBV7-9 to TRBJ1-2; a weak D match, TRBD1 (6 bases). The CDR3 runs to 15 residues. The V end lost 5 bases, the J end lost 1 base, and 14 bases lay between the germline ends. Germline V gives CDR1 SEHNR, CDR2 FQNEAQ (reference sequence). The CDR3 nucleotides read TGTGCCAGCAGCCCCCAGGGAGGGGGTAACTATGGCTACACCTTC. It encodes CASSPQGGGNYGYTF.

The CDR3 nucleotides read TGCAGCGTTGCGATCCAGCTCACAGATACGCAGTATTTT. This gives the protein CSVAIQLTDTQYF. This chain joins TRBV29-1 and TRBJ2-3; D unclear. The V and J ends lost 4 bases and 2 bases respectively, with 10 bases between them. The CDR3 has 13 amino acids. The germline gives CDR1 SQVTM, CDR2 ANQGSEA.

This chain uses TRBV5-1 with TRBJ2-1, with TRBD1 identical over 8 bases. CDR3 length equals 14 residues. The V gene's germline CDR1 is SGHRS and CDR2 YFSETQ. J was trimmed by 7 bases and V by 4 bases; bases with no gene match: 7. CDR3 region: CASSPGQGLNEQFF. CDR3 in DNA: TGCGCCAGCAGCCCTGGACAGGGATTGAATGAGCAGTTCTTC.

The gene calls are TRBV30 and TRBJ1-2; D remains unclear. V lost 5 bases, J lost 12 bases, and 7 bases lay in between. The germline V gene has CDR1 GTSNPN and CDR2 SVGIG (reference sequence). The CDR3 has 8 amino acids. In DNA, the CDR3 is TGTGCCTGGCGGGGTCACACCTTC. Translation gives CAWRGHTF.

The chain joins TRBV29-1 to TRBJ1-2, with a possible D match to TRBD1 (6 bases). V lost 2 bases and J 8 bases, leaving 12 bases between the germline ends. CDR1 is SQVTM and CDR2 is ANQGSEA in the germline V gene. This CDR3 is built from 12 residues. The CDR3 loop is CSVETAGEGYTF. The CDR3 nucleotides are TGCAGCGTTGAAACGGCAGGGGAAGGCTACACCTTC.

The chain carries TRBV23-1 and TRBJ1-1, with TRBD1 matching over 8 bases. TRBV23-1 is sorted into the ORF group, with uncertain function. This CDR3 comprises 14 residues. J gave up 5 bases and V 4 bases, and 6 bases lay outside the gene matches. The CDR3 reads CASSLDRGQTEAFF. The DNA of the CDR3 is TGCGCCAGCAGTCTCGACAGGGGTCAAACTGAAGCTTTCTTT.

The V and J genes are TRBV29-1 and TRBJ1-3; the D is unclear. CDR1 and CDR2 (germline): SQVTM, ANQGSEA. The CDR3 is 12 amino acids. The germline V and J ends were trimmed by 4 bases and 4 bases, with 8 bases remaining between them. CDR3 sequence: CSVVISGNTIYF. For the CDR3, the DNA is TGCAGCGTTGTCATTTCAGGAAACACCATATATTTT.

The gene calls are TRBV1 and TRBJ1-4; the table's TRBD1 call for D was not verified on the DNA. TRBV1 is a documented pseudogene. This CDR3 region has 18 residues. CDR3 in DNA: TGCACCAGCAGCCAACAGGACAGGGAGGAGTTGAAAGGCGAAAAACTGTTTTTT. It encodes CTSSQQDREELKGEKLFF.

Only one count was recorded for this clone. This chain joins TRBV10-3 and TRBJ2-1; D remains unclear. CDR3 length: 14 amino acids. From germline, CDR1 is ENHRY and CDR2 SYGVKD. The V end lost 4 bases, the J end lost 0 bases, and 7 bases lay between the germline ends. In DNA, the CDR3 is TGTGCCATCAGTGGGCAGAGCTCCTACAATGAGCAGTTCTTC. Protein: CAISGQSSYNEQFF.

The chain is built from TRBV5-4 and TRBJ2-5, with 7 bases aligning to TRBD2. V was pared by 4 bases and J by 5 bases, with 14 bases of the junction left unmatched. Looked up from germline, CDR1 is SGHNT and CDR2 is YYREEE (reference sequence). The CDR3 extends over 16 amino acids. The CDR3 nucleotides read TGTGCCAGCAGCCCCGGAGGGGACTACCCCCGGGAGACCCAGTACTTC. Translated, it gives CASSPGGDYPRETQYF.

The rearrangement joins TRBV4-1 to TRBJ1-2; no clear D gene. The length of the CDR3 is 13 residues. V was pared by 2 bases and J by 4 bases, with 8 bases between. Germline V gene lookup returns CDR1 MGHRA and CDR2 YSYEKL. DNA of the CDR3: TGCGCCAGCAGCCAAACGTCAGTCTATGGCTACACCTTC. Amino acids: CASSQTSVYGYTF.

The V and J genes are TRBV19 and TRBJ2-1, with D hard to call. Trimming removed 4 bases from V and 5 bases from J, with 18 bases in between. The CDR3 extends over 16 amino acids. Germline V gives CDR1 LNHDA, CDR2 SQIVND (reference sequence). This CDR3 reads CASSKQWERVHNEQFF. The CDR3 DNA is TGTGCCAGTAGTAAACAATGGGAACGGGTACACAATGAGCAGTTCTTC.

This chain connects TRBV29-1 to TRBJ1-5; 7 nucleotides align to TRBD1. This CDR3 spans 13 amino acids. Looked up from germline, CDR1 is SQVTM and CDR2 is ANQGSEA. For the CDR3, the DNA is TGCAGTGCGAGAGGACAGGACAATCAGCCCCAGCATTTT. Protein: CSARGQDNQPQHF.

As to this clone: A junction boundary mismatches the germline segment, possibly from a read error. This sample also contains other DNA sequences that code for the same CDR3. This chain uses TRBV29-1 with TRBJ2-5; 9 bases align to TRBD2. The CDR3 is 13 residues long. Germline V gene lookup returns CDR1 SQVTM and CDR2 ANQGSEA. The CDR3: CSVWLAGRETQYF. The CDR3 DNA reads as TGTAGCGTTTGGCTAGCGGGGAGAGAGACCCAGTACTTC.

This clone was detected a few times. The chain combines TRBV5-1 with TRBJ1-2; no clear D. The CDR3 length is 13 residues. V lost 6 bases and J lost 4, with 13 bases in between. Germline assignment: CDR1 SGHRS and CDR2 YFSETQ. CDR3 sequence: CASMGERVYGYTF. The CDR3 DNA reads as TGCGCCAGCATGGGTGAGAGGGTCTATGGCTACACCTTC.

The chain carries TRBV5-4 and TRBJ2-6; D gene ambiguous. CDR1 and CDR2 (germline): SGHNT, YYREEE (reference sequence). This CDR3 contains 18 residues. The germline V and J ends were trimmed by 1 base and 0 bases, with 14 bases remaining between them. The CDR3 protein is CASSLYAGRISGANVLTF. CDR3 nucleotide sequence: TGTGCCAGCAGCTTGTATGCAGGAAGGATCTCTGGGGCCAACGTCCTGACTTTC.